A selection of T cell receptor beta chains follows, all from one sample in a study of OX40 agonist ivuxolimab in advanced cancers. Here immunoSEQ multiplex PCR was the method, and the copy in TCRdb shows in-frame clones only, minus some. The table includes tens of thousands of clones, more than 75% detected once. The sample here was CD4+ or CD8+ T cells sorted from blood, taken in a trial of the OX40 agonist ivuxolimab. Receptor source: an adult with an advanced solid tumor such as melanoma, head and neck, liver or kidney cancer. Each CDR3 is given with its conserved first and last residue. The D gene is left open where the match is weak. Clone size, where shown, is once, few, many, or a class for clones that have expanded.

TGTGCCAGCAGCTTGGCCAGGGGGAGGGAGACCCAGTACTTC	CASSLARGRETQYF	TRBV5-4	TRBJ2-5	14	NA	NA
TGTGCCAGCAGTGGACCAGTGGAAGATACGCAGTATTTT	CASSGPVEDTQYF	TRBV5-4	TRBJ2-3	13	NA	NA
TGTGCCAGTAGGGAGGAATCCGGGGAGCTGTTTTTT	CASREESGELFF	TRBV19	TRBJ2-2	12	NA	NA
TGTGCCAGCAGCTCCCTGAGCGGGGCGCAGGGCCCTGAAGCTTTCTTT	CASSSLSGAQGPEAFF	TRBV5-6	TRBJ1-1	16	NA	NA
TGTGCCAGCAGTCCCAGGTGGAGCTCCTACGAGCAGTACTTC	CASSPRWSSYEQYF	TRBV6-5	TRBJ2-7	14	NA	NA
TGCGCCAGCAGCACCGGACTAGCGGGGGTCACAGATACGCAGTATTTT	CASSTGLAGVTDTQYF	TRBV5-1	TRBJ2-3	16	TRBD2	NA
TGTGCCAGCAGTGTTCAGGCAGGGGGCGCGGAGACCCAGTACTTC	CASSVQAGGAETQYF	TRBV6-1	TRBJ2-5	15	TRBD1	NA
TGTGCCAGCAGTTACTCGGGGAAGGGCTACACCTTC	CASSYSGKGYTF	TRBV6-6	TRBJ1-2	12	NA	NA
TGTGCCAGTAGTTCGCGTTGGGGGCAATCTGGGGCCAACGTCCTGACTTTC	CASSSRWGQSGANVLTF	TRBV19	TRBJ2-6	17	NA	NA
TGTGCCAGCTCACCGGTTCGGGAGACTGAAGCTTTCTTT	CASSPVRETEAFF	TRBV18	TRBJ1-1	13	NA	NA
TGCGCCAGCAGCCAAGATAGAGGGGTCTATGGCTACACCTTC	CASSQDRGVYGYTF	TRBV4-1	TRBJ1-2	14	NA	few
TGTGCCAGCAGTAAAGACAGTAGCAATCAGCCCCAGCATTTT	CASSKDSSNQPQHF	TRBV2	TRBJ1-5	14	NA	NA
TGTGCCAGCAGCGCTACAGATACGCAGTATTTT	CASSATDTQYF	TRBV7-9	TRBJ2-3	11	NA	NA
TGTGCCAGCAGCCCAGGGACAGCTAAGAACACTGAAGCTTTCTTT	CASSPGTAKNTEAFF	TRBV7-9	TRBJ1-1	15	TRBD1	few
TGTGCCAGTAGTATTACTAAGGGGGCTGGCAATCAGCCCCAGCATTTT	CASSITKGAGNQPQHF	TRBV19	TRBJ1-5	16	TRBD1	NA
TGTGCCAGTAGTGTACAGGGGCAGGGACGAGGGGACACCGGGGGGCTGTTTTTT	CASSVQGQGRGDTGGLFF	TRBV19	TRBJ2-2	18	NA	NA
TGCGCCAGCAGCCTCGATCCCCTGGGGGAGCTGTTTTTT	CASSLDPLGELFF	TRBV4-1	TRBJ2-2	13	NA	NA
TGTGCCAGCAGTTCGACAGGGTTATTGTACAATGAGCAGTTCTTC	CASSSTGLLYNEQFF	TRBV6-6	TRBJ2-1	15	TRBD1	NA
TGTGCCATCAGTGAGGCTAGCGGGAGGGGTGCCTACGAGCAGTACTTC	CAISEASGRGAYEQYF	TRBV10-3	TRBJ2-7	16	TRBD2	NA
TGTGCCAGCAGTTTTAACGGGGCCTACGAGCAGTACTTC	CASSFNGAYEQYF	TRBV6-5	TRBJ2-7	13	NA	NA